The 18 T cell receptor beta chains listed next were all sequenced from one sample in a study of identical twins. TCRdb reprocessed the 5' RACE reads via MiXCR and lists one record per CDR3 protein. The profile shows approximately 230,000 distinct CDR3 sequences, about 6.7% of them singletons. This same sample was also part of a study on T cells expressing NK-cell markers.

Source material: CD8+ T cells sorted from blood. The receptors shown here come from a woman aged 18-30 years in good health.

This clonotype was counted many times. The chain links TRBV29-1 to TRBJ1-2; 8 bases map to TRBD1. CDR3 size: 14 residues. V was clipped by 7 bases and J by 0 bases; unmatched bases: 7. Germline-derived CDR1 and CDR2 are SQVTM and ANQGSEA. The CDR3 DNA is TGCAGCGCCATCGACAGGGGAGCTAACTATGGCTACACCTTC. Translated: CSAIDRGANYGYTF.

This clonotype was recorded many times. The rearrangement joins TRBV12-3 or TRBV12-4 to TRBJ2-1; D uncertain. This CDR3 is built from 12 residues. V was shortened by 5 bases and J by 4 bases, with 6 bases between the two germline ends. For the CDR3, the DNA is TGTGCCAGCAGTCAACGGTACAATGAGCAGTTCTTC. It translates to CASSQRYNEQFF.

The rearrangement joins TRBV12-3 or TRBV12-4 to TRBJ2-5, with a possible D match to TRBD1 (5 bases). The CDR3 runs 13 residues. V lost 1 base, J lost 3 bases, and 6 bases lay in between. CDR3 nucleotides: TGTGCCAGCAGTTTAGACAGGAAAGAGACCCAGTACTTC. This encodes CASSLDRKETQYF.

The chain employs TRBV21-1 and TRBJ2-7. TRBV21-1 is deemed a pseudogene. This CDR3 has 12 amino acids. The CDR3: CASTTHHGKQYF. DNA of the CDR3: TGTGCCAGCACCACCCACCATGGAAAGCAGTACTTC.

There are many counts of this clonotype. CDR3 in amino acids: CSAPSGNSYNEQFF. The CDR3 DNA is TGCAGTGCGCCTAGCGGTAACTCCTACAATGAGCAGTTCTTC. The V gene is TRBV20-1, the J gene TRBJ2-1; 7 bases map to TRBD2. CDR1 is DFQATT and CDR2 is SNEGSKA in the germline V gene (reference sequence). CDR3 size: 14 residues. Losses at the gene ends were 6 bases for V and 0 bases for J; bases not matched to a gene: 5.

The chain joins TRBV5-1 to TRBJ2-5; 10 nucleotides agree with TRBD2. The CDR3 extends over 14 amino acids. Germline CDR1 is SGHRS and CDR2 is YFSETQ. Germline trimming cut 4 bases from V and 3 bases from J; bases unmatched to any gene: 3. The CDR3 loop reads CASSEGLAEETQYF. The CDR3 DNA reads TGCGCCAGCAGCGAAGGACTAGCGGAAGAGACCCAGTACTTC.

This clonotype was counted at least ten times. This sequence joins TRBV29-1 and TRBJ2-2; TRBD2 matches 7 bases. The CDR3 loop spans 17 amino acids. Trimming took 7 bases from V and 7 from J; bases not matched to a gene: 21. The V gene's germline CDR1 is SQVTM and CDR2 ANQGSEA. In DNA, the CDR3 is TGCAGCGCCCGAAGGGGCAGCGGGGCCACCAGGGACGGGGAGCTGTTTTTT. As protein: CSARRGSGATRDGELFF.

This clonotype was counted between two and nine times. The chain links TRBV6-1 to TRBJ2-6; TRBD1 matches 9 bases. Looked up from germline, CDR1 is MNHNS and CDR2 is SASEGT. This CDR3 contains 16 residues. Trimming took 5 bases from V and 2 from J; bases not matched to a gene: 4. The CDR3 is CASSPGDRAGANVLTF. The CDR3, as DNA: TGTGCCAGCAGTCCCGGGGACAGGGCTGGGGCCAACGTCCTGACTTTC.

This clonotype was seen many times. The chain links TRBV5-1 to TRBJ2-7, with D perhaps TRBD2 (5 bases). Deletions cut 2 bases from V and 0 bases from J, with 18 bases between. This CDR3 has 17 residues. The germline gives CDR1 SGHRS, CDR2 YFSETQ. The CDR3 loop is CASSFDIRTHYSYEQYF. In DNA form, the CDR3 reads TGCGCCAGCAGCTTCGACATTCGGACTCATTACTCCTACGAGCAGTACTTC.

This clonotype showed up just a few times. The chain uses TRBV12-3 or TRBV12-4 and TRBJ2-7, with 11 bases lining up with TRBD1. Unmatched junction bases numbered 3, after V lost 5 bases and J lost 6 bases. The CDR3 is 13 residues long. As DNA, the CDR3 is TGTGCCAGCAGTCTTGGGACAGGGGGCGAGCAGTACTTC. Protein: CASSLGTGGEQYF.

This clonotype showed up many times. The rearrangement uses TRBV6-2 or TRBV6-3 and TRBJ2-7, with 9 bases that match TRBD2. Germline loops: CDR1 MNHEY, CDR2 SVGEGT. J lost 6 bases, V lost 5 bases, and 11 bases had no gene match. The CDR3 is 15 residues long. In DNA, the CDR3 is TGTGCCAGCAGTGTTAGCGGGAGTAGAGAATTCGAGCAGTACTTC. Its translation: CASSVSGSREFEQYF.

This clonotype was counted between two and nine times. The V gene is TRBV9, the J gene TRBJ2-7, with a possible D match to TRBD1 (5 bases). Trimming removed 3 bases at V and 2 bases at J, with 12 bases between. The CDR3 runs 14 residues. Germline V CDR1 and CDR2: SGDLS, YYNGEE. CDR3 in DNA: TGTGCCAGCAGCGCAGGGCCGACCACCTACGAGCAGTACTTC. Its protein is CASSAGPTTYEQYF.

This rearrangement joins TRBV10-3 to TRBJ2-5; D possibly corresponds to TRBD1 (5 bases). The CDR3 sequence is 12 residues long. Trimming took 10 bases from V and 2 from J, leaving 11 bases between them. Germline V gene sequence: CDR1 ENHRY, CDR2 SYGVKD. The CDR3 bases are TGTGCCACCACTGACAGACAAGAGACCCAGTACTTC. This translates into CATTDRQETQYF.

V is TRBV7-9 and J is TRBJ2-7, with 10 nucleotides matching TRBD2. Germline values: CDR1 SEHNR, CDR2 FQNEAQ (reference sequence). CDR3 length: 15 amino acids. V lost 5 bases to trimming and J lost 5 bases; unmatched junction nucleotides: 9. The CDR3 reads CASSNLPGTSDEQYF. The CDR3 DNA sequence: TGTGCCAGCAGCAACCTCCCCGGGACTAGCGACGAGCAGTACTTC.

The sample holds many counts of this clonotype. In nucleotides, the CDR3 is TGTGCCAGCAGCGGGGTGACAGGGGGAATACCACCCCTCCACTTT. Its translation: CASSGVTGGIPPLHF. The chain has TRBV7-9 and TRBJ1-6, with TRBD1 matching 9 bases. V gave up 5 bases and J gave up 11 bases; unmatched junction bases: 10. The germline V gene encodes CDR1 SEHNR and CDR2 FQNEAQ (reference sequence). The CDR3 is 15 residues long.

This clonotype came up a few times. V usage is TRBV29-1 and J usage is TRBJ2-7, with D maybe TRBD1 (6 bases). The CDR3 covers 11 residues. CDR1 and CDR2 from the germline V gene are SQVTM and ANQGSEA. V was pared by 6 bases and J by 6 bases, with 12 bases between. CDR3 loop: CSVGQGGEQYF. The DNA for the CDR3 is TGCAGCGTCGGACAAGGGGGCGAGCAGTACTTC.

There are many counts of this clonotype. The J gene is TRBJ1-5, the V gene TRBV29-1; D unresolved. The CDR3 loop spans 13 amino acids. Germline CDR1 and CDR2: SQVTM and ANQGSEA. The CDR3 here is CSWASAWNQPQHF. The CDR3 region has the DNA TGCAGTTGGGCCAGCGCCTGGAATCAGCCCCAGCATTTT.

The J gene is TRBJ1-1, the V gene TRBV6-2 or TRBV6-3, with D uncertain. Germline CDR1 and CDR2: MNHEY and SVGEGT. The CDR3 runs 12 residues. V was clipped by 6 bases and J by 11 bases, with 16 bases between them. The CDR3 region has the DNA TGTGCCAGCAGCGGGGAATCCCGGAGGGCTTTCTTT. It encodes CASSGESRRAFF.